This TCR beta chain stems from a study of T cell repertoires in cytomegalovirus infection. TCRdb re-called the reads through MiXCR, storing one row per CDR3 protein. The data contain more than 650,000 distinct CDR3 sequences, less than 40% of them singletons. The sequence derives from a human donor in good health (CMV status not recorded). Some clones in this sample may be carry-over from other donors' samples. The material sequenced was PBMCs.

The CDR3 protein is CASSHPTSGSPREQYF. For the CDR3, the DNA is TGTGCCAGCAGTCATCCGACTAGCGGGAGTCCGCGCGAGCAGTACTTC. V is TRBV5-4 and J is TRBJ2-7; TRBD2 agrees at 12 bases. This CDR3 comprises 16 residues. The V gene end was trimmed by 5 bases and the J gene end by 6 bases; junction bases not matched to a gene: 12. CDR1 and CDR2 from the germline V gene are SGHNT and YYREEE (reference sequence).